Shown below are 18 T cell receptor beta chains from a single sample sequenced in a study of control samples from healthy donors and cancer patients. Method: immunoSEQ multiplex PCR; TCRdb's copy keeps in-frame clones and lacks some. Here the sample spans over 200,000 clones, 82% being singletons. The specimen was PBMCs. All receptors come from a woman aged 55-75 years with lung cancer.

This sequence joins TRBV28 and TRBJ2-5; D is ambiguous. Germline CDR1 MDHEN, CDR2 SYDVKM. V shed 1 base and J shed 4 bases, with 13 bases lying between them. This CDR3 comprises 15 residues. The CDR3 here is CASSLFLGSGETQYF. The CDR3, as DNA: TGTGCCAGCAGTTTATTTCTGGGAAGTGGAGAGACCCAGTACTTC.

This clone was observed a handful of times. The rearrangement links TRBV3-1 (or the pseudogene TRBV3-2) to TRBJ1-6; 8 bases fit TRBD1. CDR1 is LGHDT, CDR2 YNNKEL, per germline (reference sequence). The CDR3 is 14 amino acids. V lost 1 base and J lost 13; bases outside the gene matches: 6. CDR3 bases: TGTGCCAGCAGCCAAGTGGTTCAGGGGGCTCCCCTCCACTTT. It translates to CASSQVVQGAPLHF.

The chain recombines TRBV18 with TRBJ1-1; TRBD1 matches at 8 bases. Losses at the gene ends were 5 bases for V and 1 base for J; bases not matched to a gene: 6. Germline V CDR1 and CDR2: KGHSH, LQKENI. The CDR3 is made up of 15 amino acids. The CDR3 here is CASSVRQGPNTEAFF. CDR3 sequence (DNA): TGTGCCAGCTCAGTACGACAGGGGCCGAACACTGAAGCTTTCTTT.

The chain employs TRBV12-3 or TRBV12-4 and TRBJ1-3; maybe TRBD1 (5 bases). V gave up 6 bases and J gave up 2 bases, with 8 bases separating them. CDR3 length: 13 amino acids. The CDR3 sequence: CASRTAPGNTIYF. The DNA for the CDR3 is TGTGCCAGCAGGACAGCACCTGGAAACACCATATATTTT.

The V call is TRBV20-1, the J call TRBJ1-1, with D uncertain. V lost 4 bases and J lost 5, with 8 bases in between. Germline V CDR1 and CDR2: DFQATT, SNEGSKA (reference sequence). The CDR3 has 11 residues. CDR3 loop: CSANLWTEAFF. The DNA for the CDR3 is TGCAGTGCTAACCTATGGACTGAAGCTTTCTTT.

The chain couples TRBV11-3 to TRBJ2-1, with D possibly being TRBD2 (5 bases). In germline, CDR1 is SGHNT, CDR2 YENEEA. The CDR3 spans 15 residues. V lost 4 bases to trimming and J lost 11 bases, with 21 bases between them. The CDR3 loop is CASSSRSQLENKQFF. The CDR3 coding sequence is TGTGCCAGCAGCTCAAGAAGCCAACTAGAAAATAAGCAGTTCTTC.

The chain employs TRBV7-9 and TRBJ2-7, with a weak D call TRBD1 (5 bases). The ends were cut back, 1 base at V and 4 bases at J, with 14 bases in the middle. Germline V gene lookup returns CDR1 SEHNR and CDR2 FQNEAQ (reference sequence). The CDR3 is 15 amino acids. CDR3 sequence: CASSLGATEYYEQYF. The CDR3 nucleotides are TGTGCCAGCAGCTTAGGGGCGACAGAATATTACGAGCAGTACTTC.

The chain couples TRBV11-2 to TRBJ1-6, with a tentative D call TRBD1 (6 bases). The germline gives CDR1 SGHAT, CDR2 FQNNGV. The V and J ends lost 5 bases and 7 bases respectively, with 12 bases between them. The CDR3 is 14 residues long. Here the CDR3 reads CASSPGQFNSPLHF. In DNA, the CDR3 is TGTGCCAGCAGCCCGGGACAATTCAATTCACCCCTCCACTTT.

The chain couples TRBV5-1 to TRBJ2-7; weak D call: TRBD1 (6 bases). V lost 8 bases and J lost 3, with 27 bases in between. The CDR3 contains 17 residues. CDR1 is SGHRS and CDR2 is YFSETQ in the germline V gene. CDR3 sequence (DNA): TGCGCCAGTAGACAAACAAAACCGGGACAAAGAGTCTACGAGCAGTACTTC. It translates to CASRQTKPGQRVYEQYF. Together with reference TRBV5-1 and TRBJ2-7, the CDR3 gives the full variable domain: KAGVTQTPRYLIKTRGQQVTLSCSPISGHRSVSWYQQTPGQGLQFLFEYFSETQRNKGNFPGRFSGRQFSNSRSEMNVSTLELGDSALYLCASRQTKPGQRVYEQYFGPGTRLTVT.

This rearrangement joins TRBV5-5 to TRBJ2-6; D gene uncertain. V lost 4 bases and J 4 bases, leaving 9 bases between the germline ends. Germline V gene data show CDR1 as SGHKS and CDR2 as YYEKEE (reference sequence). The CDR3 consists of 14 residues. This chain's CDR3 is CASSRVRGANVLTF. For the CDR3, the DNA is TGTGCCAGCAGCAGGGTTAGGGGGGCCAACGTCCTGACTTTC.

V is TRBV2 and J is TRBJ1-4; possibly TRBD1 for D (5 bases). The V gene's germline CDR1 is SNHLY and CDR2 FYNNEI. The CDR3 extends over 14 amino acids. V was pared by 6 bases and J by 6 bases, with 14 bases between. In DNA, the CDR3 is TGTGCCAGCAGCGAACCGGGGCGGGATGAAAAACTGTTTTTT. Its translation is CASSEPGRDEKLFF.

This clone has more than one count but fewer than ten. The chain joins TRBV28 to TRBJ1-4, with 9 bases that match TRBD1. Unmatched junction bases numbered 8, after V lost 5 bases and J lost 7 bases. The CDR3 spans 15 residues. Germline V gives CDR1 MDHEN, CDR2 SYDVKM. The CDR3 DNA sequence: TGTGCCAGCAGTATGGGCCAGGACAGGGGTGAAAAACTGTTTTTT. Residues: CASSMGQDRGEKLFF. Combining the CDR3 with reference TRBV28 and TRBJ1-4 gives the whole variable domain DVKVTQSSRYLVKRTGEKVFLECVQDMDHENMFWYRQDPGLGLRLIYFSYDVKMKEKGDIPEGYSVSREKKERFSLILESASTNQTSMYLCASSMGQDRGEKLFFGSGTQLSVL.

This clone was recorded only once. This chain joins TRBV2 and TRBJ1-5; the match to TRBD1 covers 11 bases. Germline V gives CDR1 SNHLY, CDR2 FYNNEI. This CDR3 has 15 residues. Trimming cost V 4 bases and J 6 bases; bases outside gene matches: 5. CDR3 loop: CASSVDRGRGQPQHF. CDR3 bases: TGTGCCAGCAGTGTGGACAGGGGGCGCGGTCAGCCCCAGCATTTT.

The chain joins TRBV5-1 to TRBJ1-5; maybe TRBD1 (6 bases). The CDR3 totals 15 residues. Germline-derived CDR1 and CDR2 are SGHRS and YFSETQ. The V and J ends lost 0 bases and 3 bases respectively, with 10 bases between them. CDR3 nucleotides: TGCGCCAGCAGCTTGGGCGGGACACCCAATCAGCCCCAGCATTTT. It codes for CASSLGGTPNQPQHF.

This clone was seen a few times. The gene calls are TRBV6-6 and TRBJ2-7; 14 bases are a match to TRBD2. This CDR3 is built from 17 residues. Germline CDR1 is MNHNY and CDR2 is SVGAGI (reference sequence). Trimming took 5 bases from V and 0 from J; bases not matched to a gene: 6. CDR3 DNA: TGTGCCAGCAGTCGGGGGACTAGCGGGGGCCTCTCCTACGAGCAGTACTTC. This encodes CASSRGTSGGLSYEQYF.

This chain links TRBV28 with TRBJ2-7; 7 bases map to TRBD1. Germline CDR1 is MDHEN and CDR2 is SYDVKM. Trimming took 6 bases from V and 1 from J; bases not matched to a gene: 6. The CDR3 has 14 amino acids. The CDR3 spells CASSIRQGSYEQYF. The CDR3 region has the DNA TGTGCCAGCAGCATCCGACAGGGATCCTACGAGCAGTACTTC.

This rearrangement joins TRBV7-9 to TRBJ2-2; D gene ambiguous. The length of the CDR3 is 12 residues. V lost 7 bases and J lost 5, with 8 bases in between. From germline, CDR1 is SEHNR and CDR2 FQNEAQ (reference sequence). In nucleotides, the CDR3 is TGTGCCAGCACCTCCCCAACCGGGGAGCTGTTTTTT. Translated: CASTSPTGELFF.

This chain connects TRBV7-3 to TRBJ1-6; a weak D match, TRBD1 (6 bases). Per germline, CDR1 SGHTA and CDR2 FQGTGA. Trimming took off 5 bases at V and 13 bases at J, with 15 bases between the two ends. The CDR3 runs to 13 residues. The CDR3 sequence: CASSPIEGGPLHF. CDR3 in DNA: TGTGCCAGCAGCCCAATAGAAGGGGGGCCCCTCCACTTT.